This T cell receptor beta chain appears in the sequencing data of a study of PD-L1 blockade in urothelial cancer (dated by TCRdb to the late 2010s). For context, the study as a whole: Therapy was started in the mid-2010s for all patients, and atezolizumab 1,200 mg was administered intravenously every 3 weeks. About nine tenths of the roughly 29 patients were identified as males with urothelial cancer of bladder origin, and a prior smoking history was reported by 18 of 29 patients. An ECOG performance status of 0 or 1 was recorded for the patients, and 0 to 3 prior chemotherapy regimens had been received by the patients. Blood samples were analyzed 3 weeks after the start of treatment (second dose) and 6 weeks after the start of treatment. Blood samples gave a median of about 140,000 T cells and roughly 83,000 unique TCRs, with a median clonality of around 0.074. The study was an exploratory multi-omic analysis of somatic, immune and clinical correlates of response to PD-L1 blockade with atezolizumab in urothelial cancer. Pretreatment tumor samples and matched peripheral blood, collected serially before and after atezolizumab treatment, underwent TCR sequencing. Durable clinical benefit was defined as progression-free survival longer than 6 months, and TCR features were also tested against progression-free and overall survival. Whole exome sequencing and RNA sequencing of pretreatment tumors were performed alongside TCR sequencing in the same patients. Fewer than ten patients achieved durable clinical benefit and 20 did not. Pretreatment blood TCR-seq was available for about 30 patients, at least one posttreatment blood collection was obtained for 25 or so patients, and tumor TCR-seq was available for 25 or so patients. Results the study describes overall, beyond this receptor: Greater expansion of tumor-associated TCR clones in peripheral blood 3 weeks after the start of treatment was observed in patients with durable benefit (n ≈ 20, p = 0.022). Because the sample size was small (n of about 29) and many exploratory analyses were performed, the results are intended to be hypothesis-generating. A pretreatment peripheral blood TCR clonality below the median was linked to improved progression-free and overall survival.

Points on this clone: Its antigen is not yet known. Within one base of it there is no much larger clone, and no base qualities were kept.

Reading from cysteine to phenylalanine, the CDR3 counts 12 amino acids. CDR3 DNA only is kept here, 36 bases in frame from base 1. V loses 0 bases, J loses 6 bases, and the germline ends lie 8 bases apart. Per the germline V gene (reference sequence), GTSNPN is the CDR1 and SVGIG is the CDR2. Synthetic TCR analog templates were spiked into each PCR to estimate absolute template abundance from read counts. TCRbeta CDR3 regions were amplified from genomic DNA with bias-controlled V and J gene primers using the immunoSEQ assay. Sequencing of rearranged TCRbeta segments was performed at approximately 20X coverage. As for how the authors treated the data: Sequencing errors were corrected by clustering and CDR3s were annotated against IMGT to assign V, D and J genes. Downstream analyses used only productive TCRbeta rearrangements and left out out-of-frame or stop-codon sequences. To compute clonality, Shannon entropy was normalized by the log of the number of unique productive sequences and then subtracted from one. Clones differing between time points or between blood and tumor were identified using Fisher's exact test with Benjamini-Hochberg correction, with an adjusted p below 0.01 applied as the threshold. Imported from immuneACCESS, the table was reduced by TCRdb to in-frame sequences with V and J called. These copies leave out some clones; in studies compared against another copy, an unresolved V gene accounts for under half, and the cause of the remainder is not known. V and J calls and clone size are as listed in that table; D and trimming were resolved from the DNA. The sample records some 66,000 clones, approximately 83% of which are singletons. Jointly, the top ten make up 15% of the sample.

The time point tag for this specimen amounts to: pretreatment peripheral blood. A cohort of about 31 patients with locally advanced or metastatic urothelial carcinoma, treated at Memorial Sloan Kettering on a trial protocol, was included. Peripheral blood mononuclear cells were collected from each patient pretreatment and during treatment, giving between 1 and 8 total time points per patient. The Qiagen DNeasy Blood extraction kit was used to purify genomic DNA from total PBMCs and from tumor samples. Collected pretreatment and during treatment, PBMCs were isolated and stored as previously described.

Source: PBMCs, taken around atezolizumab (anti-PD-L1) treatment. The origin of this receptor is a man aged 60-69 years with urothelial cancer. The V and J segments used are TRBV30 and TRBJ1-1, with a weak D call of TRBD1 (6 bases match). The CDR3: CAWSVGGPEAFF. The DNA reads TGTGCCTGGAGTGTGGGGGGGCCTGAAGCTTTCTTT.